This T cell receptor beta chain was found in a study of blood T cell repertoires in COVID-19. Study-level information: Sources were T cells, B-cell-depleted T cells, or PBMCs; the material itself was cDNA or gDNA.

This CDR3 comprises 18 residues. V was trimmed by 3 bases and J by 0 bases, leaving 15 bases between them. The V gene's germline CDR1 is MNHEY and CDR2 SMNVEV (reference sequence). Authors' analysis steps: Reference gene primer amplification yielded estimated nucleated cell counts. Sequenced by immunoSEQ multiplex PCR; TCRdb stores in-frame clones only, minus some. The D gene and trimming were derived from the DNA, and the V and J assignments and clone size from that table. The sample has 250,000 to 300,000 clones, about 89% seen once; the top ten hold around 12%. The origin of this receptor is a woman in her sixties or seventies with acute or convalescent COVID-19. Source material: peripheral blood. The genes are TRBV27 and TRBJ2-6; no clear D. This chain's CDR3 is CASSFQAKLHSGANVLTF. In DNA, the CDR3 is TGTGCCAGCAGTTTCCAGGCTAAACTCCACTCTGGGGCCAACGTCCTGACTTTC.